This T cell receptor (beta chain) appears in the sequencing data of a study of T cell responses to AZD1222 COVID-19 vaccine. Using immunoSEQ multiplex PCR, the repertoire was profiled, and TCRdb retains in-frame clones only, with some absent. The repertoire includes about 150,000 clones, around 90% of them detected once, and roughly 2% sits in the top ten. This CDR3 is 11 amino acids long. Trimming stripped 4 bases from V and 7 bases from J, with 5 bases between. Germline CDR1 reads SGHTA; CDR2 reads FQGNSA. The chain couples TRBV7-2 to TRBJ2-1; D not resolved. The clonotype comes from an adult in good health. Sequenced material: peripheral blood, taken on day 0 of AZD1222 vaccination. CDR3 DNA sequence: TGTGCCAGCAGCTCCCGAAATGAGCAGTTCTTC. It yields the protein CASSSRNEQFF.